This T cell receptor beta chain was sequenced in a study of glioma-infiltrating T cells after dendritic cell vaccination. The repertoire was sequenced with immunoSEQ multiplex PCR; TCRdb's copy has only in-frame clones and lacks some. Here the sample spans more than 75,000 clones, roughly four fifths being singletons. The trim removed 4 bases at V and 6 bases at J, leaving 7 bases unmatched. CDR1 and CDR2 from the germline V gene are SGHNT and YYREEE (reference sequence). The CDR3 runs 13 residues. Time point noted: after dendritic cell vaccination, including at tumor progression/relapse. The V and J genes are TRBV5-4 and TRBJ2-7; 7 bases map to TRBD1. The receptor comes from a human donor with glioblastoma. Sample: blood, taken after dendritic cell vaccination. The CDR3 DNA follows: TGTGCCAGCAGCCCGGAGACAGGGAGCGAGCAGTACTTC. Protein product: CASSPETGSEQYF. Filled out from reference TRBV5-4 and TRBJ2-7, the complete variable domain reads ETGVTQSPTHLIKTRGQQVTLRCSSQSGHNTVSWYQQALGQGPQFIFQYYREEENGRGNFPPRFSGLQFPNYSSELNVNALELDDSALYLCASSPETGSEQYFGPGTRLTVT.